This TCR beta chain was retrieved from a study of T-cell reconstitution after alpha-beta-depleted transplantation in children. This clonotype was counted between two and nine times. Its antigen is not identified. The library targeted TCRbeta and was prepared with unique molecular identifiers. In TCRdb, the PCR reads were re-called with MiXCR into one record per CDR3 protein. Seen here are 500,000 to 650,000 distinct CDR3 sequences, about 10% observed once, and the top ten hold less than 15%. Whole-study findings and limits: There were reportedly several hundred expanded graft clones from which alpha-beta T cells came about two months after transplant. At day 60, the high TCRbeta diversity found in some patients originated from recipient T cells and thymic progenitors that had survived. T-cell numbers and diversity one year post-transplant derived largely from freshly generated T cells.

CDR3 length: 13 amino acids. V was pared by 3 bases and J by 1 base, with 1 base of the junction left unmatched. Germline values: CDR1 DFQATT, CDR2 SNEGSKA (reference sequence). The genes are TRBV20-1 and TRBJ2-3; 7 positions match TRBD1. The receptor comes from a female patient between 2 and 10 years old who had a stem cell transplant for aplastic anemia, so the T cells may come from the graft donor. The sequences come from PBMCs, mostly from graft donor cells, collected 180 days after TCRalphabeta/CD19-depleted stem cell transplant. This CDR3 reads CSASGQGTDTQYF. The CDR3 nucleotides are TGCAGTGCTAGTGGACAGGGCACAGATACGCAGTATTTT.